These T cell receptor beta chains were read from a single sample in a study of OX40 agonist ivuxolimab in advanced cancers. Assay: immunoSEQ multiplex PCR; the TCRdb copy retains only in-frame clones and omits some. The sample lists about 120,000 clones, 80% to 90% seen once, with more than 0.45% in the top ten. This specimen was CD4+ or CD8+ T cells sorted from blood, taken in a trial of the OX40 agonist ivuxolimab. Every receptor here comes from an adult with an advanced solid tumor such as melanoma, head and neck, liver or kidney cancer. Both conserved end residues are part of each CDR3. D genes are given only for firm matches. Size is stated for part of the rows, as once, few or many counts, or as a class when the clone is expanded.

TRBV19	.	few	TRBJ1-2	TGTGCCAGTAGTACAGGGCCGGGGAGGCATGCGAACTATGGCTACACCTTC	CASSTGPGRHANYGYTF
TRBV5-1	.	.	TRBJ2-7	TGCGCCAGCAGCTTCGCAAGCGGCGGGGTCCTGGACGAGCAGTACTTC	CASSFASGGVLDEQYF
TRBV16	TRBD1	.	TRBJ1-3	TGTGCCAGCAGCCCCACCGGGACAGGGGTCGGAAACACCATATATTTT	CASSPTGTGVGNTIYF
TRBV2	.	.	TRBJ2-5	TGTGCCAGCAGTGAAGAAATAATGGAGACCCAGTACTTC	CASSEEIMETQYF
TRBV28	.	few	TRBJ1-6	TGTGCCAGCAGCTTTGGGGGAGGCATAAATTCACCCCTCCACTTT	CASSFGGGINSPLHF
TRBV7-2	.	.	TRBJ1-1	TGTGCCAGCAGCTTAGAATCCTGGGTCGGAGGGGACACTGAAGCTTTCTTT	CASSLESWVGGDTEAFF
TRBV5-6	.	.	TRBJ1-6	TGTGCCAGCAGCTTAAGGGTAGGCGATAATTCACCCCTCCACTTT	CASSLRVGDNSPLHF
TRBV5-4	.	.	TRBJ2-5	TGTGCCAGCGGCAGGAAAGAGACCCAGTACTTC	CASGRKETQYF
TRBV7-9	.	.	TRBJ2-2	TGTGCCAGCAGCTTTAGCGCGAACACCGGGGAGCTGTTTTTT	CASSFSANTGELFF
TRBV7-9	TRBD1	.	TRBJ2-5	TGTGCCAGCAGCTCCGGAACAGGGGGCGCAGAGACCCAGTACTTC	CASSSGTGGAETQYF
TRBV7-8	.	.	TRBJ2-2	TGTGCCAGCAGTTCCGGAGTCCTCACCGGGGAGCTGTTTTTT	CASSSGVLTGELFF
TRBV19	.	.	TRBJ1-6	TGTGCCAGTAGTACCGACACCACCCTCCACTTT	CASSTDTTLHF
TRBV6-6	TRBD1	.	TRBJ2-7	TGTGCCAGCAGTTACGGGACAGGATTCTACGAGCAGTACTTC	CASSYGTGFYEQYF
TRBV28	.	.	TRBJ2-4	TGTGCCAGCAGTTTAGCCGGGACATCCCAAAACATTCAGTACTTC	CASSLAGTSQNIQYF
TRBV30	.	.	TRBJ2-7	TGTGCCTGGAGTGTACTGGGGGGGGGCTTGAACGAGCAGTACTTC	CAWSVLGGGLNEQYF
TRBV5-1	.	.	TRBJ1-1	TGCGCCAGCAGCTTGGCTTGGGGACGAACTGAAGCTTTCTTT	CASSLAWGRTEAFF
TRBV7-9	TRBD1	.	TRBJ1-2	TGTGCCAGCAGCCCCAGCCAGGGGGTGAAGGGCTACACCTTC	CASSPSQGVKGYTF
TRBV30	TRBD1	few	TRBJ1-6	TGTGCCTGGGCGCGACAGGGCGGCTCACCCCTCCACTTT	CAWARQGGSPLHF
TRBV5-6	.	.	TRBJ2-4	TGTGCCAGCAGCTCTGTCCTGATAGCCAAAAACATTCAGTACTTC	CASSSVLIAKNIQYF
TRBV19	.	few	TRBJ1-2	TGTGCCAGTAGTCCTAGGGGCCTCCAACGCACCTACACCTTC	CASSPRGLQRTYTF
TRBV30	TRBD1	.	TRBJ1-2	TGTGCCTGGAGTGTACGAGGGGGCGGTAACTATGGCTACACCTTC	CAWSVRGGGNYGYTF
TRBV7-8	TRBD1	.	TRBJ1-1	TGTGCCAGCAGCTTAGCATCGGGACAGCCTAACACTGAAGCTTTCTTT	CASSLASGQPNTEAFF
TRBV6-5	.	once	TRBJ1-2	TGTGCCAGCAGTAGGCAGGGGAATGAAAAGGGCACCTTC	CASSRQGNEKGTF
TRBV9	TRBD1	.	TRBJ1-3	TGTGCCAGCAGCGTGGGGAGGACAGGGGCTGGAAACACCATATATTTT	CASSVGRTGAGNTIYF
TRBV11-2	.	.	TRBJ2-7	TGTGCCAGCAGCCTCGGCTCGGGGTGGGGAGAGCAGTACTTC	CASSLGSGWGEQYF
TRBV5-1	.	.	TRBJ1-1	TGCGCCAGCACCCTGGACAGTCAGAACACTGAAGCTTTCTTT	CASTLDSQNTEAFF
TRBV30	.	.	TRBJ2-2	TGTGCCTGCACAGTCGGGCTTCCGACCGGGGAGCTGTTTTTT	CACTVGLPTGELFF
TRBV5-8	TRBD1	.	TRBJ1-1	TGTGCCAGCAGCTCTACAGGGGTTAGAGTGGGCACTGAAGCTTTCTTT	CASSSTGVRVGTEAFF
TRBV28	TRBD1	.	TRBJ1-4	TGTGCCAGCAGTTCAGGGGGGAGTTCTAATGAAAAACTGTTTTTT	CASSSGGSSNEKLFF
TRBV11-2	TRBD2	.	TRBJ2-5	TGTGCCAGCAGCTTACAGGCTAGCGGGGGGGCTAGGACCCAGTACTTC	CASSLQASGGARTQYF
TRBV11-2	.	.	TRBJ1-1	TGTGCCAGCAGCTTGGGACGGTCGAACACTGAAGCTTTCTTT	CASSLGRSNTEAFF